This T cell receptor (beta chain) was sequenced for a study of T cells in Graves' hyperthyroidism and ophthalmopathy. Study outcomes and limitations: Blood shared most expanded thyroid clonotypes above 0.001. The model forecast ophthalmopathy, anticipating it by a median around 6.4 months before onset.

The CDR3 has 14 amino acids. Trimming shortened V by 3 bases and J by 2 bases, and 13 bases separated the two germline ends. The germline V gene encodes CDR1 GTSNPN and CDR2 SVGIG (reference sequence). On the basis of clinical symptoms, serum thyroxine and TRAb, thyroid ultrasound and orbital computed tomography, diagnoses were made. Fresh peripheral blood, about 9.6 ml, yielded the PBMCs. Of note for this clonotype: The antigen is undetermined.

Researchers amplified the TCR beta CDR3 regions from RNA transcripts. An initial round of RT-PCR targeting the TCR CDR3 relied on the HTBI primer set. TCRdb re-called the multiplex PCR reads through MiXCR, storing one row per CDR3 protein. The sample yields 300,000 to 400,000 distinct CDR3 sequences, approximately 18% seen once. This clonotype was sampled from a woman aged 45-59 years with Graves' hyperthyroidism. V usage is TRBV30 and J usage is TRBJ2-5, with D possibly matching TRBD1 (5 bases). The sequencing input was blood. The CDR3 region is CAWRVRTLQETQYF. CDR3 nucleotides: TGTGCCTGGAGGGTCAGGACACTACAAGAGACCCAGTACTTC.